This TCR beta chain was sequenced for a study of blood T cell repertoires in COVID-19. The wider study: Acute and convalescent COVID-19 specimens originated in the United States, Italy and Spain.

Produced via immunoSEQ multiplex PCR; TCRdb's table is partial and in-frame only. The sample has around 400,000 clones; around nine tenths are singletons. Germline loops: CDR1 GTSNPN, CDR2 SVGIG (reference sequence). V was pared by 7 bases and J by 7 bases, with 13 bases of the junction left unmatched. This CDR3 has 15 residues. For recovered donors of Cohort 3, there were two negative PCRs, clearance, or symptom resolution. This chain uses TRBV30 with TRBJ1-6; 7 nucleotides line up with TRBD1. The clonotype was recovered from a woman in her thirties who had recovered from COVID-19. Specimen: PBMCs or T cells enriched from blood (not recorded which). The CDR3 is CAFQRDRGMNSPLHF. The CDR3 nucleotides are TGTGCCTTCCAACGGGACAGAGGGATGAATTCACCCCTCCACTTT.